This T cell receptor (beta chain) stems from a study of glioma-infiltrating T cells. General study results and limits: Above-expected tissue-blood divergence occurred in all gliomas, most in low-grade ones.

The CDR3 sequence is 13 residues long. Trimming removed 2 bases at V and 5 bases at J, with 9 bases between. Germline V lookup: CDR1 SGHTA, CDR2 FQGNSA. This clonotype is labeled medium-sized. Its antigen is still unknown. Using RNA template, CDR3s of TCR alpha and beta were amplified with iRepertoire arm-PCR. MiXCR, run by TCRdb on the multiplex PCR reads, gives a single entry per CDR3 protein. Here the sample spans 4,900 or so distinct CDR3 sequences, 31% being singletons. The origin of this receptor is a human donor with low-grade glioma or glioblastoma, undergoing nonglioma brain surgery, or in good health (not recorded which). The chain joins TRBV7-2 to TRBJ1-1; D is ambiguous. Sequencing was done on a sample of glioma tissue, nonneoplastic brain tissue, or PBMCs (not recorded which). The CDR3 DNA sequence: TGTGCCAGCAGCTTACGATGGGGTACTGAAGCTTTCTTT. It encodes CASSLRWGTEAFF.